The 13 T cell receptor beta chains given below trace back to one sample, sequenced in a study of technical replicates of blood from a handful of donors. The table came from immunoSEQ multiplex PCR; TCRdb's copy has only in-frame clones and leaves some out. The sample consists of 10,000 to 13,000 clones, 94% of them appearing once. Sequencing was carried out using PBMCs. The receptors here all came from a human donor in good health.

This clone was seen only once. The chain links TRBV30 to TRBJ1-5; TRBD1 matches at 7 bases. The trim removed 7 bases at V and 5 bases at J, leaving 14 bases unmatched. The V gene's germline CDR1 is GTSNPN and CDR2 SVGIG (reference sequence). CDR3 length: 15 amino acids. The CDR3 loop reads CASSSIDREYQPQHF. In nucleotides, the CDR3 is TGTGCCTCCTCCTCGATCGACAGGGAATATCAGCCCCAGCATTTT.

The chain combines TRBV7-9 with TRBJ2-7; 10 bases match TRBD2. CDR1 and CDR2 from the germline V gene are SEHNR and FQNEAQ (reference sequence). The CDR3 is 16 amino acids. Germline trimming cut 4 bases from V and 2 bases from J; bases unmatched to any gene: 8. The CDR3 sequence is CASSSQTSGRPYEQYF. CDR3 DNA sequence: TGTGCCAGCAGCTCCCAGACTAGCGGGCGCCCCTACGAGCAGTACTTC.

A single count supports this clone. CDR3 coding DNA: TGCGCCAGCCGACCTGGGACTAGCGGGAGTAACGAGCAGTACTTC. Residues: CASRPGTSGSNEQYF. The chain employs TRBV10-1 and TRBJ2-7, with 14 bases that match TRBD2. CDR3 size: 15 residues. V shed 8 bases, J shed 5 bases, and the junction held 8 bases outside the gene matches. Germline CDR1 is WNHNN and CDR2 is SYGVQD (reference sequence).

The V and J genes are TRBV5-1 and TRBJ1-5; TRBD1 is a possible D gene (5 bases). This CDR3 has 13 amino acids. Trimming took off 7 bases at V and 4 bases at J, with 12 bases between the two ends. The germline V gene encodes CDR1 SGHRS and CDR2 YFSETQ. This CDR3 is CASPFDRNQPQHF. In DNA, the CDR3 is TGCGCCAGCCCTTTTGACAGAAATCAGCCCCAGCATTTT.

This clone was recorded only once. The chain couples TRBV10-3 to TRBJ2-3; TRBD2 matches 11 bases. Looked up from germline, CDR1 is ENHRY and CDR2 is SYGVKD. J lost 2 bases, V lost 6 bases, and 7 bases had no gene match. The CDR3 extends over 16 amino acids. CDR3: CAISARTSGLTDTQYF. As DNA, the CDR3 is TGTGCCATCAGCGCTAGGACTAGCGGGCTCACAGATACGCAGTATTTT.

V and J are TRBV10-3 and TRBJ1-1; D is undetermined. Trimming took 0 bases from V and 0 from J, leaving 8 bases between them. Germline-derived CDR1 and CDR2 are ENHRY and SYGVKD. This CDR3 has 15 amino acids. CDR3: CAISESWELNTEAFF. The CDR3 bases are TGTGCCATCAGTGAGTCGTGGGAGCTGAACACTGAAGCTTTCTTT.

The chain links TRBV18 to TRBJ2-6; the D gene is possibly TRBD2 (5 bases). Trimming left V 4 bases short and J 0 bases short, with 10 bases between. The CDR3 spans 16 residues. The V gene's germline CDR1 is KGHSH and CDR2 LQKENI. CDR3 sequence reads: CASSLRRDSGANVLTF. The DNA for the CDR3 is TGTGCCAGCTCACTCCGACGGGACTCTGGGGCCAACGTCCTGACTTTC.

This clone was found once. This chain connects TRBV6-4 to TRBJ2-3, with 10 bases identical to TRBD1. Germline-derived CDR1 and CDR2 are MRHNA and SNTAGT. V was pared by 0 bases and J by 4 bases, with 1 base of the junction left unmatched. The CDR3 is 15 amino acids. The CDR3 spells CASSDSTGGADTQYF. The CDR3, as DNA: TGTGCCAGCAGTGACTCGACAGGGGGCGCAGATACGCAGTATTTT.

This chain connects TRBV23-1 to TRBJ1-1, with unresolved D. TRBV23-1 is flagged as an ORF with uncertain function. With 4 bases removed from V and 6 bases from J, the gap between germline ends came to 18 bases. The CDR3 contains 15 residues. DNA for the CDR3: TGCGCCAGCAGTCGCCGAGCTGAAGCCCGCGCTGAAGCTTTCTTT. It is translated as CASSRRAEARAEAFF.

This chain links TRBV19 with TRBJ2-5, with D possibly being TRBD2 (5 bases). The CDR3 sequence is 16 residues long. Germline CDR1 LNHDA, CDR2 SQIVND (reference sequence). Trimming cost V 2 bases and J 0 bases, with 13 bases left between them. The CDR3 protein is CASSIPNGLNQETQYF. The CDR3 nucleotides read TGTGCCAGTAGTATACCTAATGGACTGAACCAAGAGACCCAGTACTTC.

V usage is TRBV6-5 and J usage is TRBJ2-2; a weak D match, TRBD2 (5 bases). This CDR3 contains 15 residues. V lost 11 bases and J 1 base, leaving 17 bases between the germline ends. Per germline, CDR1 MNHEY and CDR2 SVGAGI. The CDR3 loop reads CASLPGGLNTGELFF. The CDR3, as DNA: TGTGCCTCCCTACCGGGCGGACTGAACACCGGGGAGCTGTTTTTT.

In this sample, this clone turned up once. The V call is TRBV5-1, the J call TRBJ1-3; D is possibly TRBD1 (5 bases). Trimming pared 5 bases from V and 1 base from J, leaving 13 bases between. The CDR3 loop spans 15 amino acids. CDR1 SGHRS and CDR2 YFSETQ come from the germline V gene. CDR3 in DNA: TGCGCCAGCAGGGCCTCCTGGACATCTGGAAACACCATATATTTT. Residues: CASRASWTSGNTIYF.

The rearrangement joins TRBV29-1 to TRBJ2-2; 7 nucleotides agree with TRBD1. The CDR3 consists of 15 residues. Germline V gene data show CDR1 as SQVTM and CDR2 as ANQGSEA. The V gene end was trimmed by 6 bases and the J gene end by 3 bases; junction bases not matched to a gene: 10. The CDR3 sequence is CSVEQGNTYTGELFF. In DNA form, the CDR3 reads TGCAGCGTAGAACAGGGGAATACGTACACCGGGGAGCTGTTTTTT.